One T cell receptor (beta chain) is described in this entry. What this receptor recognizes is not known. Base quality data are lacking; no much larger clone is found one base away. Based on the germline V gene, the CDR1 and CDR2 sequences are SGHTA and FQGNSA. From cysteine to phenylalanine, the CDR3 is 17 amino acids long. Just the 51-base CDR3 DNA is kept, in frame starting at base 1. V is trimmed back by 5 bases and J by 6 bases, and the junction contains 10 bases that no gene match accounts for. This specimen belongs to a study of response to subunit inactivated influenza vaccine listed by TCRdb under 2018. For the wider study: To follow how T cells responded to a trivalent subunit inactivated influenza vaccine, the researchers relied on deep quantitative profiling of the T cell receptor repertoire.

Results the study describes overall, beyond this receptor: The authors suggested that each seasonal influenza vaccination may recruit only a limited number of new T cells.

The library was made by RT-PCR. Sequenced using an Illumina HiSeq 2500. TCRdb ran its own pipeline on the public reads, namely fastp trimming at Q25 and MiXCR clone calling, and kept in-frame beta chains. Under each unique CDR3 protein, matching rows form one entry showing the most common genes and DNA. This sample holds more than 550,000 distinct CDR3 sequences; approximately 12% were observed only once. Jointly, the top ten make up roughly a tenth of the sample. The chain links TRBV7-2 with TRBJ2-7; TRBD2 agrees with 16 junctional bases. This TCR came from a man aged 45-60 years who received an inactivated influenza vaccine. Donor details come from another sample of the same person, matched by shared clones. The sequenced sample was PBMCs from blood, obtained on the day of vaccination. The bases read TGTGCCAGCAGCCAACAGGGACTAGCGGGAGGGCGTCGCGAGCAGTACTTC. It encodes CASSQQGLAGGRREQYF.